This passage covers 32 T cell receptor beta chains from one sample sequenced in a study of blood T cell repertoires in COVID-19. Sequencing was performed with immunoSEQ multiplex PCR; in TCRdb, only in-frame clones are kept and a portion is missing. The data hold about 160,000 clones, with 90% to 95% observed a single time. The sample taken for sequencing was peripheral blood. The receptors were sampled from a woman in her forties or fifties with acute or convalescent COVID-19.

In DNA form, the CDR3 reads TGTGCCAGCAGTACCCAGGGACAGTCCTATGGCTACACCTTC. This translates into CASSTQGQSYGYTF. The V call is TRBV6-5, the J call TRBJ1-2; 7 bases agree with TRBD1. Trimming at V came to 5 bases and at J to 4 bases, leaving 7 bases not matched to a gene. The CDR3 has 14 amino acids. CDR1 is MNHEY, CDR2 SVGAGI, per germline.

A single count supports this clone. The V call is TRBV7-2, the J call TRBJ2-2, with D perhaps matching TRBD1 (6 bases). The V gene lost 4 bases and the J gene lost 5 bases, with 8 bases spanning the gap. The CDR3 is made up of 13 amino acids. Germline-derived CDR1 and CDR2 are SGHTA and FQGNSA. The CDR3, as DNA: TGTGCCAGCAGCTCTCAGGGGACCGGGGAGCTGTTTTTT. Translation gives CASSSQGTGELFF.

The chain couples TRBV2 to TRBJ1-1; 10 bases line up with TRBD1. There are 16 residues in the CDR3. V lost 5 bases and J lost 0; bases outside the gene matches: 6. Germline CDR1 is SNHLY and CDR2 is FYNNEI. The CDR3 loop is CASSRPGTGVNTEAFF. The DNA for the CDR3 is TGTGCCAGCAGTCGTCCCGGGACAGGGGTGAACACTGAAGCTTTCTTT.

This sequence joins TRBV28 and TRBJ2-3; 7 nucleotides agree with TRBD1. CDR1 and CDR2 from the germline V gene are MDHEN and SYDVKM. Trimming at V came to 6 bases and at J to 5 bases, leaving 5 bases not matched to a gene. The CDR3 consists of 13 residues. CDR3 residues: CASSYPGGDTQYF. CDR3 nucleotide sequence: TGTGCCAGCAGCTACCCAGGGGGAGATACGCAGTATTTT.

The V and J genes are TRBV11-1 and TRBJ2-2; tentatively, D is TRBD2 (6 bases). This CDR3 comprises 16 residues. Per germline, CDR1 SGHAT and CDR2 FQDESV (reference sequence). Deletions cut 2 bases from V and 5 bases from J, with 15 bases between. The CDR3 nucleotides read TGTGCCAGCAGCTTATCAAACCGGGGGAGGACCGGGGAGCTGTTTTTT. As protein: CASSLSNRGRTGELFF.

A single count supports this clone. This chain connects TRBV20-1 to TRBJ2-1; TRBD2 matches 11 bases. This CDR3 spans 15 amino acids. Germline trimming cut 3 bases from V and 6 bases from J; bases unmatched to any gene: 7. CDR1 and CDR2 from the germline V gene are DFQATT and SNEGSKA (reference sequence). The CDR3 nucleotides are TGCAGTGCTAGTCAAAGACTAGCGGGGCTCAATGAGCAGTTCTTC. Translated: CSASQRLAGLNEQFF.

The genes are TRBV19 and TRBJ2-1, with TRBD1 identical over 8 bases. The V gene's germline CDR1 is LNHDA and CDR2 SQIVND (reference sequence). Unmatched junction bases numbered 7, after V lost 5 bases and J lost 4 bases. This CDR3 has 15 residues. The CDR3 reads CASSGSDRVYNEQFF. DNA for the CDR3: TGTGCCAGTAGTGGCTCGGACAGGGTGTACAATGAGCAGTTCTTC.

The gene calls are TRBV29-1 and TRBJ2-2; 9 positions match TRBD1. Germline lookup yields CDR1 SQVTM and CDR2 ANQGSEA. There are 14 residues in the CDR3. Trimming removed 7 bases from V and 2 bases from J; junction bases left unmatched: 5. The CDR3 reads CSAAQGANTGELFF. The DNA of the CDR3 is TGCAGCGCCGCACAGGGGGCAAACACCGGGGAGCTGTTTTTT.

The chain uses TRBV29-1 and TRBJ1-2, with D possibly TRBD1 on 5 matching bases. Trimming removed 4 bases at V and 2 bases at J, with 5 bases between. From germline, CDR1 is SQVTM and CDR2 ANQGSEA. The CDR3 length is 11 residues. The CDR3: CSVGQNYGYTF. DNA of the CDR3: TGCAGCGTTGGACAGAACTATGGCTACACCTTC. Full variable domain (missing parts from reference TRBV29-1 and TRBJ1-2): SAVISQKPSRDICQRGTSLTIQCQVDSQVTMMFWYRQQPGQSLTLIATANQGSEATYESGFVIDKFPISRPNLTFSTLTVSNMSPEDSSIYLCSVGQNYGYTFGSGTRLTVV.

The V and J genes are TRBV21-1 and TRBJ1-6; the tabulated D call, TRBD1, remains unverified against the DNA. TRBV21-1 is tagged as a pseudogene. The CDR3 sequence is 12 residues long. CDR3 in DNA: TGTGCCGATAGACAGGGGAGGTCACCCCTCCACTTT. This codes for CADRQGRSPLHF.

This chain uses TRBV7-9 with TRBJ2-5; D not resolved. Trimming shortened V by 1 base and J by 5 bases, and 8 bases separated the two germline ends. CDR3 size: 13 residues. Germline CDR1 SEHNR, CDR2 FQNEAQ (reference sequence). CDR3: CASSLVLLETQYF. In DNA, the CDR3 is TGTGCCAGCAGCTTAGTTCTCCTGGAGACCCAGTACTTC.

The chain employs TRBV19 and TRBJ1-6; the match to TRBD1 covers 7 bases. The J segment lost 4 bases and the V segment lost 7 bases, leaving 7 bases of the junction unmatched. The germline gives CDR1 LNHDA, CDR2 SQIVND (reference sequence). The CDR3 has 15 amino acids. The DNA of the CDR3 is TGTGCCAGTACTAACTTGGGACAGTATAATTCACCCCTCCACTTT. This gives the protein CASTNLGQYNSPLHF.

This chain joins TRBV19 and TRBJ2-2, with 7 bases matching TRBD1. V shed 7 bases and J 0 bases; nucleotides not matched to a gene: 11. Germline CDR1 is LNHDA and CDR2 is SQIVND (reference sequence). The CDR3 is 17 residues long. The CDR3 DNA is TGTGCCAGTACGGGAAGGGGGCGGCTAGCGAACACCGGGGAGCTGTTTTTT. Translation gives CASTGRGRLANTGELFF.

This clone appeared once. The V and J genes are TRBV10-1 and TRBJ1-6, with 7 bases that match TRBD1. In germline, CDR1 is WNHNN, CDR2 SYGVQD (reference sequence). The CDR3 is 15 residues long. The junction had 9 bases not matched to a gene; V was cut back by 5 bases and J by 8 bases. In DNA form, the CDR3 reads TGCGCCAGCAGTCCCGGGACAGTGCCTTATTCACCCCTCCACTTT. Encoded protein: CASSPGTVPYSPLHF.

This clone was detected only once. This chain uses TRBV19 with TRBJ2-5; 9 bases are shared with TRBD2. After removal of 2 bases from V and 2 bases from J, the junction contained 6 bases not matched to a gene. The CDR3 is 16 residues long. Looked up from germline, CDR1 is LNHDA and CDR2 is SQIVND (reference sequence). CDR3 sequence (DNA): TGTGCCAGTAGTATAAATCCTAGCGGGGTTCAAGAGACCCAGTACTTC. It codes for CASSINPSGVQETQYF. The full variable domain, with the rest looked up from reference TRBV19 and TRBJ2-5, is DGGITQSPKYLFRKEGQNVTLSCEQNLNHDAMYWYRQDPGQGLRLIYYSQIVNDFQKGDIAEGYSVSREKKESFPLTVTSAQKNPTAFYLCASSINPSGVQETQYFGPGTRLLVL.

The chain carries TRBV5-4 and TRBJ2-7; D not resolved. Germline V gene sequence: CDR1 SGHNT, CDR2 YYREEE (reference sequence). The CDR3 runs 15 residues. V gave up 1 base and J gave up 3 bases, with 14 bases separating them. The CDR3 coding sequence is TGTGCCAGCAGCTTGCTCATGGGCAGCAACTACGAGCAGTACTTC. Translated: CASSLLMGSNYEQYF.

In nucleotides, the CDR3 is TGTGCCAGCAGCTTAGGCACTTCCACCTACGAGCAGTACTTC. Its translation: CASSLGTSTYEQYF. The rearrangement links TRBV7-9 to TRBJ2-7; no firm D call. The germline CDR1 and CDR2 sequences are SEHNR and FQNEAQ (reference sequence). The V end was cut by 1 base, the J end by 2 bases, with 9 bases between. The CDR3 length is 14 residues.

V gene TRBV6-5 combines with J gene TRBJ1-6; D not resolved. CDR1 MNHEY and CDR2 SVGAGI come from the germline V gene. With 0 bases removed from V and 14 bases from J, the gap between germline ends came to 8 bases. The CDR3 length is 12 residues. The CDR3 DNA reads TGTGCCAGCAGTTACTCCTCAGGAACCCTCCACTTT. It yields the protein CASSYSSGTLHF.

The chain links TRBV6-6 to TRBJ2-7, with D possibly TRBD1 on 6 matching bases. The germline V and J ends were trimmed by 7 bases and 2 bases, with 12 bases remaining between them. The CDR3 totals 13 residues. Germline-derived CDR1 and CDR2 are MNHNY and SVGAGI (reference sequence). CDR3 bases: TGTGCCAGCATGGGGACAACTACCTACGAGCAGTACTTC. Translated, it gives CASMGTTTYEQYF.

J is TRBJ2-7 and V is TRBV7-2, with 11 positions matching TRBD1. Germline assignment: CDR1 SGHTA and CDR2 FQGNSA. Trimming took 4 bases from V and 6 from J; bases not matched to a gene: 5. The length of the CDR3 is 14 residues. In DNA form, the CDR3 reads TGTGCCAGCAGCTCCAGGACAGGGGGCTCCGAGCAGTACTTC. Translated: CASSSRTGGSEQYF.

This chain uses TRBV19 with TRBJ1-5; D perhaps matches TRBD1 (6 bases). CDR1 is LNHDA, CDR2 SQIVND, per germline (reference sequence). The CDR3 has 16 residues. V was shortened by 3 bases and J by 7 bases, with 19 bases between the two germline ends. This CDR3 is CASSMEGGGARQPQHF. The CDR3 DNA follows: TGTGCCAGTAGTATGGAGGGAGGGGGAGCACGGCAGCCCCAGCATTTT.

V is TRBV10-1 and J is TRBJ2-3, with D maybe TRBD2 (5 bases). V lost 2 bases and J 1 base, leaving 10 bases between the germline ends. CDR3 size: 15 residues. The germline CDR1 and CDR2 sequences are WNHNN and SYGVQD (reference sequence). The CDR3 loop reads CASSERSGGTDTQYF. The CDR3 nucleotides read TGCGCCAGCAGTGAGCGATCCGGGGGCACAGATACGCAGTATTTT.

The chain combines TRBV19 with TRBJ1-2; 7 nucleotides line up with TRBD1. Germline lookup yields CDR1 LNHDA and CDR2 SQIVND (reference sequence). There are 13 residues in the CDR3. The J segment lost 4 bases and the V segment lost 3 bases, leaving 2 bases of the junction unmatched. The CDR3 loop is CASSISGGYGYTF. The CDR3 DNA reads TGTGCCAGTAGTATTTCAGGGGGCTATGGCTACACCTTC.

In its sample, this clone was seen a few times. This chain connects TRBV18 to TRBJ2-1; 14 nucleotides agree with TRBD2. CDR1 KGHSH and CDR2 LQKENI come from the germline V gene. V shed 3 bases and J 9 bases; nucleotides not matched to a gene: 4. This CDR3 is built from 15 residues. CDR3 in amino acids: CASSPGLAGAGEQFF. Here the CDR3 DNA reads TGTGCCAGCTCACCGGGACTAGCGGGAGCAGGTGAGCAGTTCTTC.

This chain connects TRBV7-3 to TRBJ1-6; TRBD1 matches 7 bases. The junction had 8 bases not matched to a gene; V was cut back by 5 bases and J by 13 bases. CDR3 length: 13 residues. Germline V gene data show CDR1 as SGHTA and CDR2 as FQGTGA. This chain's CDR3 is CASSQPPGGPLHF. The DNA for the CDR3 is TGTGCCAGCAGCCAGCCTCCAGGGGGTCCCCTCCACTTT.

This chain uses TRBV10-1 with TRBJ2-1, with 8 bases fitting TRBD2. Losses at the gene ends were 6 bases for V and 1 base for J; bases not matched to a gene: 11. The germline V gene has CDR1 WNHNN and CDR2 SYGVQD (reference sequence). The CDR3 spans 17 residues. CDR3 nucleotide sequence: TGCGCCAGCAGCCATTCCGGGACTAGTCTTTCCTACAATGAGCAGTTCTTC. It encodes CASSHSGTSLSYNEQFF.

The chain links TRBV6-5 to TRBJ1-1; D gene uncertain. CDR3 size: 13 residues. V dropped 6 bases and J dropped 5 bases, with 13 bases sitting between them. Germline lookup yields CDR1 MNHEY and CDR2 SVGAGI. The CDR3 coding sequence is TGTGCCAGCAGCCCCTCTAGTTCGACTGAAGCTTTCTTT. Translation gives CASSPSSSTEAFF.

The rearrangement uses TRBV6-6 and TRBJ1-5, with 10 bases fitting TRBD1. The CDR3 sequence is 14 residues long. Losses at the gene ends were 8 bases for V and 5 bases for J; bases not matched to a gene: 6. CDR1 and CDR2 from the germline V gene are MNHNY and SVGAGI (reference sequence). The CDR3 DNA is TGTGCCAGCTCAGACAGGGGGCGTTATCAGCCCCAGCATTTT. This sequence encodes CASSDRGRYQPQHF.

The rearrangement joins TRBV7-6 to TRBJ2-2, with a possible D match to TRBD1 (6 bases). The CDR3 sequence is 15 residues long. Per germline, CDR1 SGHVS and CDR2 FNYEAQ. V lost 5 bases, J lost 3 bases, and 13 bases lay in between. The CDR3 loop is CASSLRTDYTGELFF. The DNA for the CDR3 is TGTGCCAGCAGCCTACGGACAGACTACACCGGGGAGCTGTTTTTT.

A single count supports this clone. The V call is TRBV4-1, the J call TRBJ1-6; D is possibly TRBD1 (6 bases). The CDR3 covers 15 residues. Looked up from germline, CDR1 is MGHRA and CDR2 is YSYEKL. Trimming removed 1 base at V and 9 bases at J, with 13 bases between. In DNA form, the CDR3 reads TGCGCCAGCAGCCAAGGGACAGCCACAATTTCACCCCTCCACTTT. It yields the protein CASSQGTATISPLHF.

This clone was picked up one time. This chain links TRBV3-1 (or the pseudogene TRBV3-2) with TRBJ1-6, with 9 bases identical to TRBD1. CDR3 size: 19 residues. The junction had 12 bases not matched to a gene; V was cut back by 0 bases and J by 6 bases. The germline CDR1 and CDR2 sequences are LGHDT and YNNKEL (reference sequence). The CDR3 reads CASSQDGTGQGWPNSPLHF. CDR3 in DNA: TGTGCCAGCAGCCAAGATGGGACGGGACAGGGATGGCCTAATTCACCCCTCCACTTT.

The chain carries TRBV6-2 or TRBV6-3 and TRBJ1-2, with 7 nucleotides matching TRBD1. V trimming: 3 bases; J trimming: 3 bases; junction bases outside the gene matches: 7. This CDR3 has 15 residues. CDR1 and CDR2 from the germline V gene are MNHEY and SVGEGT. CDR3 sequence (DNA): TGTGCCAGCAGTTATGCGGGGACAGCGGACTATGGCTACACCTTC. Amino acid sequence: CASSYAGTADYGYTF.